This T cell receptor beta chain comes out of a study of blood T cell repertoires in COVID-19. This CDR3 spans 14 amino acids. With V trimmed by 6 bases and J by 3 bases, 8 bases remained unmatched. The germline V gene encodes CDR1 MNHEY and CDR2 SVGAGI. Grouping used clinical history reported by participants in a survey and questionnaire. Assay used: immunoSEQ multiplex PCR; TCRdb lists only in-frame clones, some missing. The table shows fewer than 500,000 clones, with roughly 90% occurring only once. The V call is TRBV6-5, the J call TRBJ2-7, with 7 bases lining up with TRBD1. The receptor's source is a woman in her 30s with acute COVID-19. Sequencing used PBMCs or T cells enriched from blood (not recorded which). The CDR3 protein is CASRARQGFYEQYF. DNA for the CDR3: TGTGCCAGCAGAGCGAGACAGGGTTTCTACGAGCAGTACTTC.